The clone carrying this T cell receptor beta chain showed up just a few times. The V end was cut by 6 bases, the J end by 4 bases, with 18 bases between. CDR3 length: 15 amino acids. From germline, CDR1 is MNHNY and CDR2 SVGAGI (reference sequence). TCRdb called the 5' RACE reads again in MiXCR, with one record for every CDR3 protein. The sample holds tens of thousands of distinct CDR3 sequences, roughly 18% seen once. The sample is drawn from a study of early T cells in non-severe SARS-CoV-2 infection. For the study at large: Sequencing of bulk RNA from unsorted whole blood was done, without chain pairing.

The chain couples TRBV6-6 to TRBJ1-1, with D hard to call. The sequences come from whole blood, collected at baseline. This TCR was sampled from an adult who was a healthcare worker with PCR-confirmed SARS-CoV-2 infection or an uninfected control (not recorded which). The CDR3 nucleotides read TGTGCCAGCAGCGAAAGTTACCGGGTTAGCACTGAAGCTTTCTTT. This codes for CASSESYRVSTEAFF.